This T cell receptor (beta chain) was sequenced for a study of blood T cells in healthy people across ages. Study-level points and caveats: Both higher diversity and more naive CD4+ cells marked long-lived donors when set against aged donors.

A J-beta primer mix and a sample-barcoded 5' primer were used in a second PCR of roughly 7 to 12 cycles. TCRdb re-called the 5' RACE reads through MiXCR, storing one row per CDR3 protein. The sample has around 1.1 million distinct CDR3 sequences, about two fifths seen once; the top ten hold less than 15%. Details on this clonotype: Its antigen remains unknown. The junction and the germline gene differ at one end; a read error may be behind it.

This CDR3 region has 13 residues. Germline lookup yields CDR1 SQVTM and CDR2 ANQGSEA. Sequencing input: blood. The origin of this receptor is a man younger than 35 in good health. The chain employs TRBV29-1 and TRBJ1-1, with D hard to call. The CDR3 DNA is TGCAGCGTTGCGGGCCGATTGAACCCTGAAGCTTTCTTT. This gives the protein CSVAGRLNPEAFF.